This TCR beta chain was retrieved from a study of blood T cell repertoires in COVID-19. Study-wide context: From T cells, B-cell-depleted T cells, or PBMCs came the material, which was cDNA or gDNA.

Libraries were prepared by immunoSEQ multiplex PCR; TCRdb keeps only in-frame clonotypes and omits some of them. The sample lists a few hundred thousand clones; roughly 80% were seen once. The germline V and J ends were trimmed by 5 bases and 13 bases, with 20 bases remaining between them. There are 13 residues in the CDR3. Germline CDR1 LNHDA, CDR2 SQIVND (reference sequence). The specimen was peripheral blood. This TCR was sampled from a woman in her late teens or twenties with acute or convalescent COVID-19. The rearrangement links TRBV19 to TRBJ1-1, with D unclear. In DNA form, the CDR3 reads TGTGCCAGTAGTCAAGTCCAGTTCGGGTCTGGTTTCTTT. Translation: CASSQVQFGSGFF.